These 20 T cell receptor beta chains originate from one sample sequenced in a study of blood T cell repertoires in COVID-19 (TCRdb year 2020). The receptor library was made with the immunoSEQ multiplex PCR assay. TCRdb limited this immuneACCESS table to in-frame rearrangements with V and J called. A share of clones is missing; checked studies link under half to unresolved V genes, and the rest is unexplained. The sample yields a few hundred thousand clones; roughly 90% were counted once. The leading ten clones occupy nearly 6.5% of the sample. The sequencing sample was made of peripheral blood. These receptor sequences come from a man between 18 and 35 years old who had recovered from COVID-19.

Of note for this clone: Within the sample, other DNA sequences also encode this same CDR3. This rearrangement joins TRBV18 to TRBJ2-5; the D gene is possibly TRBD2 (6 bases). Trimming stripped 4 bases from V and 3 bases from J, with 6 bases between. This CDR3 is built from 12 residues. The germline V gene encodes CDR1 KGHSH and CDR2 LQKENI. The CDR3 protein is CASSRGEETQYF. As DNA, the CDR3 is TGTGCCAGCTCACGGGGGGAAGAGACCCAGTACTTC.

This rearrangement joins TRBV19 to TRBJ2-7, with a weak D call TRBD2 (6 bases). The V end lost 1 base, the J end lost 0 bases, and 7 bases lay between the germline ends. From germline, CDR1 is LNHDA and CDR2 SQIVND (reference sequence). The CDR3 has 14 residues. The CDR3 here is CASSIVAVSYEQYF. The CDR3 region has the DNA TGTGCCAGTAGTATAGTAGCGGTCTCCTACGAGCAGTACTTC.

V is TRBV7-6 and J is TRBJ2-3; D call uncertain. Between the trimmed V and J ends, which lost 0 bases and 1 base, there was a span of 8 bases. The CDR3 covers 15 residues. Per the germline V gene, CDR1 is SGHVS and CDR2 is FNYEAQ. CDR3 in amino acids: CASSLAPLRTDTQYF. In DNA, the CDR3 is TGTGCCAGCAGCTTAGCTCCCCTCCGCACAGATACGCAGTATTTT.

The chain combines TRBV7-9 with TRBJ2-1; 15 nucleotides match TRBD2. J was trimmed by 0 bases and V by 5 bases; bases with no gene match: 5. Germline V CDR1 and CDR2: SEHNR, FQNEAQ (reference sequence). The CDR3 is made up of 18 amino acids. The CDR3 protein is CASSQGLAGGSSYNEQFF. As DNA, the CDR3 is TGTGCCAGCAGCCAAGGACTAGCGGGGGGGAGCTCCTACAATGAGCAGTTCTTC. The full variable domain, in which reference TRBV7-9 and TRBJ2-1 provide the parts outside the CDR3, is DTGVSQNPRHKITKRGQNVTFRCDPISEHNRLYWYRQTLGQGPEFLTYFQNEAQLEKSRLLSDRFSAERPKGSFSTLEIQRTEQGDSAMYLCASSQGLAGGSSYNEQFFGPGTRLTVL.

The genes are TRBV19 and TRBJ1-4; D gene ambiguous. V was cut by 7 bases and J by 4 bases, with 10 bases left in between. Germline-derived CDR1 and CDR2 are LNHDA and SQIVND (reference sequence). The CDR3 consists of 13 residues. The CDR3 nucleotides read TGTGCCAGTATGGGAGGGCTTAATGAAAAACTGTTTTTT. Its translation: CASMGGLNEKLFF.

The chain is built from TRBV29-1 and TRBJ1-2, with 8 nucleotides matching TRBD1. Germline CDR1 is SQVTM and CDR2 is ANQGSEA. CDR3 length: 15 residues. Losses at the gene ends were 5 bases for V and 4 bases for J; bases not matched to a gene: 12. For the CDR3, the DNA is TGCAGCGTTTCAAGGACAGGGTCCGGGCCCTATGGCTACACCTTC. Translating it yields CSVSRTGSGPYGYTF.

This clone was found a few times. In DNA, the CDR3 is TGTGCCATCAGAGAAACAGGGGGCACTGAAGCTTTCTTT. This gives the protein CAIRETGGTEAFF. V usage is TRBV10-3 and J usage is TRBJ1-1; 8 bases are shared with TRBD1. V shed 6 bases, J shed 4 bases, and the junction held 4 bases outside the gene matches. This CDR3 spans 13 amino acids. Germline V CDR1 and CDR2: ENHRY, SYGVKD.

This chain links TRBV2 with TRBJ2-3; D uncertain. CDR3 length: 14 amino acids. Germline CDR1 and CDR2: SNHLY and FYNNEI. Trimming cost V 7 bases and J 0 bases, with 11 bases left between them. CDR3 nucleotides: TGTGCCAGCACCGCGGCAGCTAGCACAGATACGCAGTATTTT. Protein: CASTAAASTDTQYF.

The chain has TRBV12-3 or TRBV12-4 and TRBJ1-1; D is undetermined. Trimming stripped 10 bases from V and 1 base from J, with 10 bases between. The CDR3 has 12 residues. In DNA, the CDR3 is TGTGCCACCAGAAGGAGGAACACTGAAGCTTTCTTT. Encoded protein: CATRRRNTEAFF.

The chain combines TRBV29-1 with TRBJ2-7; 7 positions agree with TRBD2. V lost 2 bases to trimming and J lost 3 bases; unmatched junction nucleotides: 1. This CDR3 is 12 amino acids long. Germline lookup yields CDR1 SQVTM and CDR2 ANQGSEA. In nucleotides, the CDR3 is TGCAGCGTTGAATGGGGGGGCTACGAGCAGTACTTC. It encodes CSVEWGGYEQYF.

The chain combines TRBV6-5 with TRBJ2-7; D not certain. The CDR3 has 13 residues. Trimming removed 5 bases from V and 3 bases from J, with 11 bases in between. CDR1 MNHEY and CDR2 SVGAGI come from the germline V gene. CDR3: CASSLPQNYEQYF. CDR3 in DNA: TGTGCCAGCAGTCTCCCACAAAACTACGAGCAGTACTTC.

This clone was recorded only once. This chain connects TRBV6-5 to TRBJ1-3; tentatively, D is TRBD1 (5 bases). Trimming took off 8 bases at V and 7 bases at J, with 15 bases between the two ends. Germline V CDR1 and CDR2: MNHEY, SVGAGI. The CDR3 is 13 amino acids. CDR3 nucleotides: TGTGCCAGCTCCCCGCCGGGGGGGAACACCATATATTTT. This gives the protein CASSPPGGNTIYF.

The chain joins TRBV2 to TRBJ2-7; TRBD1 agrees at 7 bases. With 5 bases clipped from V and 6 bases from J, the junction kept 4 bases outside the gene matches. The CDR3 has 12 residues. Germline V gives CDR1 SNHLY, CDR2 FYNNEI. CDR3 nucleotides: TGTGCCAGCAGTCCGACAGGGTCCGAGCAGTACTTC. As protein: CASSPTGSEQYF.

This clone appeared once. The gene calls are TRBV4-2 and TRBJ1-2; D gene uncertain. Per germline, CDR1 LGHNA and CDR2 YNFKEQ. Trimming stripped 1 base from V and 5 bases from J, with 14 bases between. CDR3 size: 15 residues. The CDR3 loop is CASSQVATARYGYTF. CDR3 nucleotide sequence: TGTGCCAGCAGCCAAGTCGCAACTGCTCGGTATGGCTACACCTTC.

The chain recombines TRBV9 with TRBJ1-3; no reliable D call. Trimming removed 3 bases at V and 3 bases at J, with 10 bases between. CDR1 and CDR2 from the germline V gene are SGDLS and YYNGEE. CDR3 length equals 14 residues. In DNA, the CDR3 is TGTGCCAGCAGCGGAGACATCTTTGGAAACACCATATATTTT. Its translation is CASSGDIFGNTIYF.

This clone was detected only once. The CDR3 is CASSAGLSNQPQHF. In DNA, the CDR3 is TGTGCCAGCAGCGCGGGCCTTAGCAATCAGCCCCAGCATTTT. This chain links TRBV11-2 with TRBJ1-5, with D uncertain. This CDR3 is built from 14 residues. CDR1 and CDR2 (germline): SGHAT, FQNNGV. V was clipped by 5 bases and J by 0 bases, with 8 bases between them.

This chain connects TRBV6-6 to TRBJ1-2; tentative D call: TRBD1 (6 bases). The V gene's germline CDR1 is MNHNY and CDR2 SVGAGI (reference sequence). The CDR3 loop spans 12 amino acids. The V end was cut by 2 bases, the J end by 7 bases, with 8 bases between. CDR3 coding DNA: TGTGCCAGCAGTTACGAAGGGGGTGGCTACACCTTC. This translates into CASSYEGGGYTF.

The chain carries TRBV5-1 and TRBJ1-2, with 8 bases identical to TRBD1. The junction had 6 bases not matched to a gene; V was cut back by 1 base and J by 10 bases. The CDR3 loop spans 13 amino acids. Germline V gives CDR1 SGHRS, CDR2 YFSETQ. The CDR3 region is CASSLIGQGDYTF. CDR3 nucleotide sequence: TGCGCCAGCAGCTTGATCGGACAGGGTGACTACACCTTC. Filled out from reference TRBV5-1 and TRBJ1-2, the complete variable domain reads KAGVTQTPRYLIKTRGQQVTLSCSPISGHRSVSWYQQTPGQGLQFLFEYFSETQRNKGNFPGRFSGRQFSNSRSEMNVSTLELGDSALYLCASSLIGQGDYTFGSGTRLTVV.

The CDR3 region is CASRFTGTGSADGYTF. The CDR3 DNA sequence: TGTGCCAGCAGGTTTACCGGGACAGGGAGTGCGGATGGCTACACCTTC. The chain employs TRBV7-9 and TRBJ1-2; 9 nucleotides match TRBD1. J gave up 6 bases and V 6 bases, and 14 bases lay outside the gene matches. CDR1 SEHNR and CDR2 FQNEAQ come from the germline V gene (reference sequence). CDR3 length: 16 amino acids.

The chain combines TRBV6-6 with TRBJ1-5; tentatively, D is TRBD1 (5 bases). This CDR3 contains 15 residues. The V gene's germline CDR1 is MNHNY and CDR2 SVGAGI (reference sequence). V was shortened by 7 bases and J by 2 bases, with 15 bases between the two germline ends. Written as DNA, the CDR3 is TGTGCCAGCATCGGGGGGGGTTTCGGCAATCAGCCCCAGCATTTT. Encoded protein: CASIGGGFGNQPQHF.